Listed below are T cell receptor beta chains from one sample, sequenced in a study of beta chain features in type 1 diabetes. Profiled with immunoSEQ multiplex PCR; TCRdb holds only in-frame clones, not every one. The table has about 180,000 clones, about an eighth seen once. Sequencing input: central memory CD4+ T cells from blood. Every receptor here comes from a woman younger than 30 in good health. The CDR3 runs from the conserved cysteine through the conserved F or W. Rows give clone size only sometimes, using once, few, many, or a class for an expanded clone.

.,TRBV6-5,TRBJ1-1,CASSYRGQTSNTEAFF
.,TRBV28,TRBJ2-2,CASRLSGTGTGELFF
few,TRBV18,TRBJ1-5,CASSLPGQNQPQHF
few,TRBV4-1,TRBJ2-5,CASSQGQGIKTQYF
few,TRBV6-1,TRBJ1-2,CASTSPGGTYGYTF
.,TRBV4-3,TRBJ2-7,CASSRTAGGPYEQYF
few,TRBV29-1,TRBJ1-1,CSEHRAGTEAFF
.,TRBV7-9,TRBJ1-1,CASSLVKGKGGDTEAFF
.,TRBV18,TRBJ2-5,CASSARDRGLETQYF
.,TRBV4-1,TRBJ2-2,CASSQEGRGTGELFF
few,TRBV5-1,TRBJ2-2,CASQGQGAITGELFF